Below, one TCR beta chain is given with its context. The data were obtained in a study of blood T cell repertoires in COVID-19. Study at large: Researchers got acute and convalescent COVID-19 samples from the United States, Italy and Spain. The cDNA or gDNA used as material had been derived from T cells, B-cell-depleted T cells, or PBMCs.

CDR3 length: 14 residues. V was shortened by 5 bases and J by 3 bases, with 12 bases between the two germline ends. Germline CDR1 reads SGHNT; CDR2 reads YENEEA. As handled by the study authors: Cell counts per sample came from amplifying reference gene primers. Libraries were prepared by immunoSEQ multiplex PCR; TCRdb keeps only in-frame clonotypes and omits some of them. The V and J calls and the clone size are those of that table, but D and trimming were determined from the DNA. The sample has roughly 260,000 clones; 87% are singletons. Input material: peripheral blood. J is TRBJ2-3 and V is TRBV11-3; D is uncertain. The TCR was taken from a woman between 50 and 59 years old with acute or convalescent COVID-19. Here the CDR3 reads CASSRRHPTDTQYF. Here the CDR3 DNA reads TGTGCCAGCAGCCGCAGACACCCTACAGATACGCAGTATTTT. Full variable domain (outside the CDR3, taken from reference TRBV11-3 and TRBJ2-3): EAGVVQSPRYKIIEKKQPVAFWCNPISGHNTLYWYLQNLGQGPELLIRYENEEAVDDSQLPKDRFSAERLKGVDSTLKIQPAELGDSAVYLCASSRRHPTDTQYFGPGTRLTVL.